This T cell receptor beta chain was found in a study of spatial heterogeneity in lung cancer (dated by TCRdb to the late 2010s). In terms of the full investigation: Beta-chain transcripts were consistently detected in greater numbers than alpha-chain transcripts, which likely reflects a higher abundance of beta-chain transcripts. In the raw uncorrected reads, each unique combination of TCR and UMI appeared more than ten times on average. In non-small cell lung cancer, the study made a quantitative comparison of TCR alpha and beta repertoires among multiple tumor regions, matched nontumor lung and blood. Nonsynonymous mutation counts, determined by whole-exome sequencing of tumor tissue, were related to TCR repertoire features. At surgery, 220 tumor regions, around 68 matched nontumor lung samples and 50 to 60 PBMC samples were TCR-sequenced for both alpha and beta chains.

CDR1 and CDR2 (SGHAT, FQNNGV) derive from the germline V gene. Reading from cysteine to phenylalanine, the CDR3 counts 17 amino acids. Of the read, only the CDR3 DNA is kept; its 51 bases are in frame from base 1. The V end loses 5 bases and the J end loses 1 base, and a stretch of 20 bases separates them. The sample's time point label, decoded: sample taken at primary tumor resection. Donors were 72 patients with early-stage, untreated non-small cell lung cancer from the lung TRACERx cohort. Whole RNA extracted from tumor and nontumor lung tissue, or from cryopreserved PBMC samples, was used for TCR sequencing without cell sorting. A patient was chosen for TCR sequencing only when enough RNA was available from at least two tumor regions. A lung pathologist reviewed the tumor and adjacent nontumor lung specimens before the specimens were selected. In the case of this clonotype: This clone's antigen is unknown. No base qualities exist here, and no much larger clone lies one base off it.

Study-level results and caveats: Additional single-cell paired TCR alpha and beta sequencing was considered necessary to confirm, at a functional level, the hypothesis that regional TCRs recognize regional mutations.

The library was made by 5' RACE. Instrument used: NextSeq 500. The TCR library protocol attached a unique molecular identifier to each TCR cDNA molecule to allow correction of PCR and sequencing errors. As for the original processing: Decombinator tools were used for TCR identification, UMI-based error correction and CDR3 extraction. TCRs above a frequency of 2 per 1,000, corresponding to the top 1% of the tumor frequency distribution, were defined as expanded. Each repertoire was subsampled 100 times to 5,000 TCRs, after which Renyi diversity was computed with the R vegan package. CDR3 similarity networks were built from amino acid triplet string-kernel similarity, with CDR3s being connected when pairwise similarity was above 0.82. Through fastp at Q25 and MiXCR, TCRdb rebuilt clones from the public reads, retaining in-frame beta chains. Rows with one shared CDR3 protein collapse into an entry with the most common genes and DNA. None of the V and J calls come from the authors' own analysis; TCRdb made them. This sample lists fewer than 2,500 distinct CDR3 sequences; roughly 13% were detected once. About a fifth of the sample is taken by the ten largest.

The TCR comes from a female donor with early-stage non-small cell lung cancer. The V gene is TRBV11-2 and the J gene is TRBJ1-1, with no reliable assignment of the D segment. The sample here was normal lung tissue next to the tumor, taken at surgery. In nucleotide form, the sequence is TGTGCCAGCAGCCCCCAGACTCCAGGCCCGACGAACACTGAAGCTTTCTTT. Its translation is CASSPQTPGPTNTEAFF.